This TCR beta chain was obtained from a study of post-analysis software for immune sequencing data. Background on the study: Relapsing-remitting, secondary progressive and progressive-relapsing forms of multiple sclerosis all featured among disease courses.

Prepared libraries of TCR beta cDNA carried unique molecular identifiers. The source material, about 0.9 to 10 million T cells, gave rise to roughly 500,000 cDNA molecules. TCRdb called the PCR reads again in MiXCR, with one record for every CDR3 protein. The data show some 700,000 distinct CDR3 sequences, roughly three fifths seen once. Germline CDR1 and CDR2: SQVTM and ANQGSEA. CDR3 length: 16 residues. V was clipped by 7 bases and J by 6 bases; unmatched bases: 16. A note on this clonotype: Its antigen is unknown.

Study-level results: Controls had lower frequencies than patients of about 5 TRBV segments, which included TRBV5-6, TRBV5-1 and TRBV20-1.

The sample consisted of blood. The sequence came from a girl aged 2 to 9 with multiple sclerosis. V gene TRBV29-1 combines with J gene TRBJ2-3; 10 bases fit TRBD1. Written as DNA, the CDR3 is TGCAGCGCTGGCCACGGGGACAGGGGCGTCGGGGATACGCAGTATTTT. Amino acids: CSAGHGDRGVGDTQYF.